This T cell receptor (beta chain) derives from a study of T cells in localized non-small cell lung cancer (dated by TCRdb to the early 2020s). With regard to the full study: Comparing tumors with uninvolved tumor-adjacent lungs, the study looked at the T cell repertoires of hundreds of patients with early-stage NSCLC. The cohort comprised 236 treatment-naïve NSCLC patients with resected, localized lung tumors. A mean age of around 66 years was recorded for the NSCLC patients, of whom roughly 130 were male and more than 95 were female.

At diagnosis, peripheral blood, uninvolved tumor-adjacent lung and tumor were collected and were preserved as a mix of fresh-frozen and FFPE material. For TCR repertoire profiling, blood samples were analyzed as peripheral blood mononuclear cells. Paper-wide results and their limitations: Of the top 100 tumor clones, a median of 57 were detected in paired uninvolved adjacent lung; roughly 26 were also among that lung's top 100. Longer overall survival was associated with higher blood T cell density, whereas shorter survival was associated with higher adjacent-lung clonality. Uninvolved tumor-adjacent lung showed the highest T cell clonality, higher than tumor, which suggests more focused antigenic responses in the adjacent lung. Because of the exploratory design, TCR variables were selected using unadjusted p-values without false-discovery rate correction. Because multi-region tumor sequencing was not performed, intratumor heterogeneity could not be ruled out.

TCR beta CDR3 regions were sequenced from DNA using the immunoSEQ Assay. Per the source publication's procedure: To compute T cell density, TCR beta template counts were normalized to usable DNA, which was estimated by amplifying housekeeping genes. The preseqR package was used to estimate richness by extrapolating to 400,000 templates for PBMC samples and to 120,000 templates for tissue samples. Clonality was taken to be one minus Pielou's evenness. Differential abundance testing on productive amino-acid clonotypes, with a minimum total count of 5 and an alpha of 0.1, was used to identify tissue-enriched TCRs. The Jaccard Index and the Morisita Overlap Index were used to measure how much the repertoires overlapped between compartments. GLIPH clustered TCR beta CDR3s with public tetramer-defined viral CDR3s; viral motifs required at least three viral sequences plus V-gene enrichment. TCRdb provides this immuneACCESS table in a form limited to in-frame rearrangements. Some clones are lacking; in checked studies, under half of them reflect an unresolved V gene, and why the rest are absent is not known. V, J and clone size are those of that table, while D and trimming were read from the DNA. The sample table records tens of thousands of clones; roughly 90% of these occur just once. The biggest ten clones account for roughly 4% of the sample.

Remarks on this clone: The antigen this receptor binds is unknown. No qualities accompany the bases; no much larger clone lies one base away.

CDR1 and CDR2 (SGHNT, YYREEE) derive from the germline V gene (reference sequence). From the cysteine up to the phenylalanine, the CDR3 has a length of 13 residues. Only the CDR3 portion is preserved as DNA: 39 bases, with reading frame beginning at the first base. Relative to germline, V is missing 2 bases and J is missing 4 bases, with 1 base of the junction outside any gene match. The V and J genes are TRBV5-4 and TRBJ2-5; 8 central bases correspond to TRBD1. Sequenced here: peripheral blood mononuclear cells, sampled before any cancer treatment. The TCR comes from a woman aged 40-70 years with stage III lung adenocarcinoma. The CDR3 protein sequence reads: CASSFTGGETQYF. Here is the DNA: TGTGCCAGCAGCTTTACAGGGGGAGAGACCCAGTACTTC. Reference TRBV5-4 and TRBJ2-5 proteins supply the regions before and after the CDR3; the full variable domain is: ETGVTQSPTHLIKTRGQQVTLRCSSQSGHNTVSWYQQALGQGPQFIFQYYREEENGRGNFPPRFSGLQFPNYSSELNVNALELDDSALYLCASSFTGGETQYFGPGTRLLVL.